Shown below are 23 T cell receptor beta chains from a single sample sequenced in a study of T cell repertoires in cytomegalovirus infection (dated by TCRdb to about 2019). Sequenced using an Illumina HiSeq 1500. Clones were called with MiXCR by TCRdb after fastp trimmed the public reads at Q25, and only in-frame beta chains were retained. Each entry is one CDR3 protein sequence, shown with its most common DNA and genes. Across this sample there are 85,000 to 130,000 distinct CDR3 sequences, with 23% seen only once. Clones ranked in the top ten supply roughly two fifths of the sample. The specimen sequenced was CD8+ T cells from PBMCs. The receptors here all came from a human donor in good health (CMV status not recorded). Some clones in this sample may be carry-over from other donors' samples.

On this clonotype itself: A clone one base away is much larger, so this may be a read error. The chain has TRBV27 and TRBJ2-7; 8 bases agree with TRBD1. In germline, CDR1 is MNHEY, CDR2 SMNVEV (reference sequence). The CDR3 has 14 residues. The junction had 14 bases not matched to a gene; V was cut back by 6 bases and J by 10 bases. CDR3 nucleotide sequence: TGTGCCAGCAGCCCAGGGGGCAGCTTTAGAGATCAGTACTTC. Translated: CASSPGGSFRDQYF.

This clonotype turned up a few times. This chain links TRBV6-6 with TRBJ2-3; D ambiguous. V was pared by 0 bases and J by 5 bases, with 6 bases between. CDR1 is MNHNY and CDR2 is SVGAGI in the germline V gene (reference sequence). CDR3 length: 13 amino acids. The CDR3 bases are TGTGCCAGCAGTTACTCGGCGCAAGATACGCAGTATTTT. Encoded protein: CASSYSAQDTQYF.

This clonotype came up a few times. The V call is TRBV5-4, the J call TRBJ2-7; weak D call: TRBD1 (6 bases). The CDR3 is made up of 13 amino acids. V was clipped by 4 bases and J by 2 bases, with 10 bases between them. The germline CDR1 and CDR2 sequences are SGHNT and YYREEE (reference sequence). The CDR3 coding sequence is TGTGCCAGCAGCCGGGACACCACCTACGAGCAGTACTTC. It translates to CASSRDTTYEQYF.

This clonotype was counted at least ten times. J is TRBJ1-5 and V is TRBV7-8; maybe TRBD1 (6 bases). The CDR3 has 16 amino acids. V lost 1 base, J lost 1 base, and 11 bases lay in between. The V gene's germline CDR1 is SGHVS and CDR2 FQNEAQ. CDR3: CASSLGDRPSNQPQHF. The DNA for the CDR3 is TGTGCCAGCAGCTTAGGCGACAGGCCAAGCAATCAGCCCCAGCATTTT.

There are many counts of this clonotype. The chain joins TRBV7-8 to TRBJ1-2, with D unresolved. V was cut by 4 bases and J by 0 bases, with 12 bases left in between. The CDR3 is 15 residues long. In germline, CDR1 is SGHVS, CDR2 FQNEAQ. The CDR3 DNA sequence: TGTGCCAGCAGCTCCGGCGTGAGCCCTAACTATGGCTACACCTTC. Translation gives CASSSGVSPNYGYTF.

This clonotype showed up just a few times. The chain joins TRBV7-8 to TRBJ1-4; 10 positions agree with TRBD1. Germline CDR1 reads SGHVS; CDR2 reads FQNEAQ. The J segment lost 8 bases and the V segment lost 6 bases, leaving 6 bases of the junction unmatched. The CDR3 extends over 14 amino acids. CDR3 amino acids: CASSSDRGREKLFF. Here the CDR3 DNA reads TGTGCCAGCAGTTCCGACAGGGGGCGGGAAAAACTGTTTTTT. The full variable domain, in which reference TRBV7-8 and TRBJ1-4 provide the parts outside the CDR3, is GAGVSQSPRYKVAKRGQDVALRCDPISGHVSLFWYQQALGQGPEFLTYFQNEAQLDKSGLPSDRFFAERPEGSVSTLKIQRTQQEDSAVYLCASSSDRGREKLFFGSGTQLSVL.

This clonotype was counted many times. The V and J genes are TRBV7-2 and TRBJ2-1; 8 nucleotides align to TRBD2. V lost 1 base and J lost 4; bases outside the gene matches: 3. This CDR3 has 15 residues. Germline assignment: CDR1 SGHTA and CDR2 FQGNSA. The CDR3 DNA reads TGTGCCAGCAGCTTAGTAGCGGGGTATTACAATGAGCAGTTCTTC. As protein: CASSLVAGYYNEQFF.

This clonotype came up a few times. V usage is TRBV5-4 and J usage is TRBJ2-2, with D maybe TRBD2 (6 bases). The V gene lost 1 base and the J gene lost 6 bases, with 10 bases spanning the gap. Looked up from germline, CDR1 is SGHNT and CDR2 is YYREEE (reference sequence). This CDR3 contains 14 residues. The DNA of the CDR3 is TGTGCCAGCAGCTTGTTCTCGGGGGCCGGGGAGCTGTTTTTT. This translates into CASSLFSGAGELFF. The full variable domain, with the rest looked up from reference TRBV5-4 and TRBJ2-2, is ETGVTQSPTHLIKTRGQQVTLRCSSQSGHNTVSWYQQALGQGPQFIFQYYREEENGRGNFPPRFSGLQFPNYSSELNVNALELDDSALYLCASSLFSGAGELFFGEGSRLTVL.

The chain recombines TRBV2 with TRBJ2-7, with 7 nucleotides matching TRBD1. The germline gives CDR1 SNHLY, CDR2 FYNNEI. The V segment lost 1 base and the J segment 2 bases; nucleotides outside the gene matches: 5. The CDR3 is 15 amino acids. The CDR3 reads CASSEGSGGTYEQYF. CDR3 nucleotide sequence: TGTGCCAGCAGTGAAGGGTCAGGGGGAACCTACGAGCAGTACTTC.

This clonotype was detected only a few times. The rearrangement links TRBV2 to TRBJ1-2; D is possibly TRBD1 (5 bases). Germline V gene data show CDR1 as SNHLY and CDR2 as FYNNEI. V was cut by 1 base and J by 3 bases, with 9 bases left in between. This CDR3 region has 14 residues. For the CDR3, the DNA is TGTGCCAGCAGTGAAGTGCCAGGGCACTATGGCTACACCTTC. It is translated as CASSEVPGHYGYTF.

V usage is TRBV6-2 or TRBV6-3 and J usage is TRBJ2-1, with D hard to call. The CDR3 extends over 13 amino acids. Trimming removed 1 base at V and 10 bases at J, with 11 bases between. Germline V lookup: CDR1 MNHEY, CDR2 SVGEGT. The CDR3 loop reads CASSYYKLGEQFF. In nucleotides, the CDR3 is TGTGCCAGCAGTTACTACAAACTGGGCGAGCAGTTCTTC.

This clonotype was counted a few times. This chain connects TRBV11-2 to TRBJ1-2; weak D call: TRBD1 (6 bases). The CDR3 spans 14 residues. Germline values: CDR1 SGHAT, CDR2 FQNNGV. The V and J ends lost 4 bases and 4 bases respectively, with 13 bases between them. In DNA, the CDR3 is TGTGCCAGCAGCTCCCCGACAGGATCCTATGGCTACACCTTC. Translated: CASSSPTGSYGYTF.

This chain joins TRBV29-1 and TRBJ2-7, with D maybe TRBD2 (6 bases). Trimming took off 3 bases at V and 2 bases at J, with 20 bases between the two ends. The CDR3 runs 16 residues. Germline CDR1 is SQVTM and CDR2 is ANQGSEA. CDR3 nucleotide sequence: TGCAGCGTTGAGCAGGGAGAGACGGGGGAAACCTACGAGCAGTACTTC. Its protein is CSVEQGETGETYEQYF.

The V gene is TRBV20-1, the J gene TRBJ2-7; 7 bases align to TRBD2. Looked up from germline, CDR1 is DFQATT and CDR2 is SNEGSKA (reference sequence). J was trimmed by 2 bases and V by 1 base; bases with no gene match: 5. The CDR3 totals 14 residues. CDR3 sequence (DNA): TGCAGTGCTAGAGGGGAGCGGGAAGCCTACGAGCAGTACTTC. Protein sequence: CSARGEREAYEQYF.

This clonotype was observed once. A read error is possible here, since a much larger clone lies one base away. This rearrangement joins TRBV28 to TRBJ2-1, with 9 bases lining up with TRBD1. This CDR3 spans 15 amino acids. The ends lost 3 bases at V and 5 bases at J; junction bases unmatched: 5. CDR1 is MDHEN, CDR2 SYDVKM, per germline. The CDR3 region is CASSFRDRVDNEQFF. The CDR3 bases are TGTGCCAGCAGTTTTAGGGACAGGGTAGACAATGAGCAGTTCTTC.

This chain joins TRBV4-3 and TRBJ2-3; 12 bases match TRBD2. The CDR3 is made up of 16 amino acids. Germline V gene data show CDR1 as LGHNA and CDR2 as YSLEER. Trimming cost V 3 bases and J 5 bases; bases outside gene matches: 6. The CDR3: CASSHQLAGGGDTQYF. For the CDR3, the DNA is TGCGCCAGCAGCCACCAACTAGCGGGAGGTGGAGATACGCAGTATTTT.

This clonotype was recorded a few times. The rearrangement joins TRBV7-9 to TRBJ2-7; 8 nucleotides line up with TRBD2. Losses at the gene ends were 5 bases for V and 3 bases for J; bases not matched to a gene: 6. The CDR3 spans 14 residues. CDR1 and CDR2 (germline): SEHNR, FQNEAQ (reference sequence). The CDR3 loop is CASSLPGTSYEQYF. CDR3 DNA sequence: TGTGCCAGCAGCCTACCCGGGACTAGCTACGAGCAGTACTTC.

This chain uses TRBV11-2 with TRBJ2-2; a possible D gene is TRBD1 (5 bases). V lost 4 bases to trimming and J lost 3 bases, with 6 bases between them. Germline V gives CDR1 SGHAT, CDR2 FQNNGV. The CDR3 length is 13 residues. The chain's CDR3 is CASSSQDTGELFF. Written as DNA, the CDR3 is TGTGCCAGCAGCTCACAGGACACCGGGGAGCTGTTTTTT.

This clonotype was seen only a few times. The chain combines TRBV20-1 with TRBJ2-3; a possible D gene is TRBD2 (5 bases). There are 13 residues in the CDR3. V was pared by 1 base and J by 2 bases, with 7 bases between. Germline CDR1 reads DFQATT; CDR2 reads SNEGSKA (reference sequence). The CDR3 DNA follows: TGCAGTGCTAGAGCGGGGTACACAGATACGCAGTATTTT. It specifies CSARAGYTDTQYF.

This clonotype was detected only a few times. CDR3: CSVQGANEQFF. The CDR3 nucleotides are TGCAGCGTCCAGGGGGCGAATGAGCAGTTCTTC. The chain has TRBV29-1 and TRBJ2-1; 8 positions match TRBD1. Trimming removed 6 bases from V and 7 bases from J; junction bases left unmatched: 2. Germline lookup yields CDR1 SQVTM and CDR2 ANQGSEA. The CDR3 sequence is 11 residues long.

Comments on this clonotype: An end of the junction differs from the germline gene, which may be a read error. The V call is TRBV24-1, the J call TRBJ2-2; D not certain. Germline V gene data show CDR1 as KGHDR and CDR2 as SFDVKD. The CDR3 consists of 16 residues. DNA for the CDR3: TGTGCCTCCAGTGATTTAGGGCGGATGAACACCGGGGAGCTGTTTTTT. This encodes CASSDLGRMNTGELFF.

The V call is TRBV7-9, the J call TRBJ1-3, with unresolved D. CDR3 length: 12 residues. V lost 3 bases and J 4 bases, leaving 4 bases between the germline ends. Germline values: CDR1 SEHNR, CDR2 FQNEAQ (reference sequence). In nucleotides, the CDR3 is TGTGCCAGCAGCTTCGTAGGAAACACCATATATTTT. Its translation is CASSFVGNTIYF.

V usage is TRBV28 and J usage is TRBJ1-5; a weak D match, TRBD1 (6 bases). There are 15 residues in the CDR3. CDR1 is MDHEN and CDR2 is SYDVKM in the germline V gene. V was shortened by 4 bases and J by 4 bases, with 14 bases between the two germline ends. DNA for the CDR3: TGTGCCAGCAGTTCCCCCCGGGACATAAATCAGCCCCAGCATTTT. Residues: CASSSPRDINQPQHF.